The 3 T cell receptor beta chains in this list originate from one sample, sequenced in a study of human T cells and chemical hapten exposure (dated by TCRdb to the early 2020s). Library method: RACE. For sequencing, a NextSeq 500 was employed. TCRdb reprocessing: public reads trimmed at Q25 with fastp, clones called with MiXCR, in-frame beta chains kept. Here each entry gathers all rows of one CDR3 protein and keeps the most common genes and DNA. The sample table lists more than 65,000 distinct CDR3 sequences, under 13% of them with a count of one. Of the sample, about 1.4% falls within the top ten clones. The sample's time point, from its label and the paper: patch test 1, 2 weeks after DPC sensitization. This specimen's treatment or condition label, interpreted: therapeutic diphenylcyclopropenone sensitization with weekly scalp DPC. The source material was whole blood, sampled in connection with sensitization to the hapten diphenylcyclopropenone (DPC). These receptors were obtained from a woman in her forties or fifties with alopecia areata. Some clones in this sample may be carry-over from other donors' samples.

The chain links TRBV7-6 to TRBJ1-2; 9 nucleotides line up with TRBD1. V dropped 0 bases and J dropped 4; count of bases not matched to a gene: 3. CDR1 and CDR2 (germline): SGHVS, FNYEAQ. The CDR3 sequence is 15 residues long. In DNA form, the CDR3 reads TGTGCCAGCAGCTTAGCGGGACAGGGCGGCTATGGCTACACCTTC. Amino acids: CASSLAGQGGYGYTF.

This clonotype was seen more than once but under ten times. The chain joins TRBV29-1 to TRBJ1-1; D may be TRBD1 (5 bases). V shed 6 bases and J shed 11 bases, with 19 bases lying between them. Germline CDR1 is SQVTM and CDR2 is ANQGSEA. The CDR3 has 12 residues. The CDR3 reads CSVHWGSMGAFF. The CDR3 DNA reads TGCAGCGTCCATTGGGGCTCAATGGGGGCTTTCTTT.

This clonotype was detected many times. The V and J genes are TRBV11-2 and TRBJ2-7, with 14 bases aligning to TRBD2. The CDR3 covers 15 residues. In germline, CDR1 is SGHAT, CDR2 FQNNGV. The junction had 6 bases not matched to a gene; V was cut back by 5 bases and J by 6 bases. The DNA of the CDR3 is TGTGCCAGCAGCCCAGGACTAGCGGGAGGCTCCGAGCAGTACTTC. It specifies CASSPGLAGGSEQYF.